Below, 32 T cell receptor gamma chains from the same sample are listed, as sequenced in a study of gamma-delta chains in newborns, infants, children. TCRdb called clones anew from the reads with CATT. The repertoire holds fewer than 3,500 gamma-chain clones, with 20% to 30% as singletons. The sequencing sample was made of blood. The source is a child who was a newborn, infant or young child, either healthy, febrile or measles-vaccinated (not recorded which).

This clone is large. This sample also contains other DNA sequences that code for the same CDR3. J is TRGJP and V is TRGV9. Germline CDR1 reads GITISATS; CDR2 reads ISYDGTV (reference sequence). Germline trimming cut 0 bases from V and 11 bases from J; bases unmatched to any gene: 7. This CDR3 spans 16 amino acids. The CDR3 DNA reads TGTGCCTTGTGGGAGGTGCAACCGGTGGGCAAAAAAATCAAGGTATTT. Protein product: CALWEVQPVGKKIKVF.

The chain couples TRGV9 to TRGJP. The length of the CDR3 is 18 residues. With V trimmed by 2 bases and J by 4 bases, 8 bases remained unmatched. From germline, CDR1 is GITISATS and CDR2 ISYDGTV (reference sequence). The CDR3 sequence: CALWEARAQELGKKIKVF. DNA of the CDR3: TGTGCCTTGTGGGAGGCCCGAGCCCAAGAGTTGGGCAAAAAAATCAAGGTATTT.

The table lists this clone with a few counts. The chain is built from TRGV9 and TRGJP. This CDR3 region has 16 residues. V lost 5 bases to trimming and J lost 4 bases; unmatched junction nucleotides: 5. Germline CDR1 GITISATS, CDR2 ISYDGTV (reference sequence). The CDR3 protein is CALWAHQELGKKIKVF. CDR3 nucleotide sequence: TGTGCCTTGTGGGCGCACCAAGAGTTGGGCAAAAAAATCAAGGTATTT.

By its share, this clone is medium-sized. This same CDR3 is encoded by further DNA sequences in the sample. The chain is built from TRGV9 and TRGJP. The germline gives CDR1 GITISATS, CDR2 ISYDGTV (reference sequence). Unmatched junction bases numbered 12, after V lost 4 bases and J lost 9 bases. The CDR3 length is 17 residues. CDR3 amino acids: CALWDNREGLGKKIKVF. The CDR3 bases are TGTGCCTTGTGGGATAATCGTGAAGGGTTGGGCAAAAAAATCAAGGTATTT.

This clone has only a few counts. Translating this DNA gives a protein that differs at residue 8 from the TCRdb one, which belongs to a much larger clone; a read error is likely, and the protein shown is this translation. V and J are TRGV9 and TRGJP. Germline CDR1 is GITISATS and CDR2 is ISYDGTV (reference sequence). V was clipped by 0 bases and J by 9 bases; unmatched bases: 5. The CDR3 extends over 16 amino acids. The CDR3 DNA is TGTGCCTTGTGGGAGGTGCTGGCGTTGGGCAAAAAAATCAAGGTATTT. It encodes CALWEVLALGKKIKVF.

The chain recombines TRGV9 with TRGJP. Trimming cost V 0 bases and J 7 bases; bases outside gene matches: 12. CDR1 and CDR2 from the germline V gene are GITISATS and ISYDGTV (reference sequence). The CDR3 runs 19 residues. Here the CDR3 reads CALWEVRGPQELGKKIKVF. The CDR3 region has the DNA TGTGCCTTGTGGGAGGTGAGGGGACCCCAGGAGTTGGGCAAAAAAATCAAGGTATTT.

V and J are TRGV9 and TRGJ1 or TRGJ2. CDR1 and CDR2 (germline): GITISATS, ISYDGTV (reference sequence). V dropped 0 bases and J dropped 6; count of bases not matched to a gene: 8. This CDR3 is 14 amino acids long. This CDR3 reads CALWEVRGPYKKLF. Written as DNA, the CDR3 is TGTGCCTTGTGGGAGGTGCGGGGCCCTTATAAGAAACTCTTT.

This clone has a handful of counts. A far larger clone is just one base off, so this is likely a read error. The chain has TRGV8 and TRGJ1 or TRGJ2. This CDR3 contains 9 residues. Looked up from germline, CDR1 is VENAVY and CDR2 is YDSYNSRV. CDR3 residues: CATRDKKLF. In nucleotides, the CDR3 is TGTGCCACCCGGGATAAGAAACTCTTT.

In the case of this clone: A much bigger clone sits one base away, suggesting this may be a read error. Other DNA sequences from this sample encode an identical CDR3 as well. The CDR3 nucleotides are TGTGCCTTGTGGGAGAAGGCACAAGAGTTGGGCAAAAAAATCAAGGTATTT. Its translation: CALWEKAQELGKKIKVF. The rearrangement links TRGV9 to TRGJP. Losses at the gene ends were 3 bases for V and 4 bases for J; bases not matched to a gene: 6. CDR3 length: 17 residues. Germline-derived CDR1 and CDR2 are GITISATS and ISYDGTV (reference sequence).

This sequence joins TRGV2 and TRGJP2. The CDR3 is 17 amino acids. The germline gives CDR1 EGSNGY, CDR2 YDSYNSKV. V was clipped by 2 bases and J by 5 bases; unmatched bases: 14. The CDR3, as DNA: TGTGCCACCTGGGACGCCCCGTATTATTGCAGTGATTGGATCAAGACGTTT. Its protein product is CATWDAPYYCSDWIKTF.

Comments on this clone: At the DNA level, this CDR3 is encoded by other sequences in the same sample as well. The chain couples TRGV9 to TRGJP. Germline loops: CDR1 GITISATS, CDR2 ISYDGTV (reference sequence). The CDR3 totals 17 residues. The junction had 4 bases not matched to a gene; V was cut back by 2 bases and J by 3 bases. CDR3 in amino acids: CALWEAVQELGKKIKVF. CDR3 DNA sequence: TGTGCCTTGTGGGAGGCAGTGCAAGAGTTGGGCAAAAAAATCAAGGTATTT.

Sample share makes this clone medium-sized. A much larger clone differs from this one at a single base, so this may be a read error. The same CDR3 also results from other DNA sequences found in this sample. The chain is built from TRGV9 and TRGJP. Losses at the gene ends were 0 bases for V and 9 bases for J; bases not matched to a gene: 2. The V gene's germline CDR1 is GITISATS and CDR2 ISYDGTV (reference sequence). The CDR3 runs to 15 residues. CDR3: CALWEVGLGKKIKVF. The CDR3 DNA sequence: TGTGCCTTGTGGGAGGTGGGGTTGGGCAAAAAAATCAAGGTATTT.

This clone was seen only once. One end of the junction fails to match germline, which may point to a read error. The sample carries other DNA sequences with the same CDR3. V and J are TRGV9 and TRGJP. Germline V gene lookup returns CDR1 GITISATS and CDR2 ISYDGTV (reference sequence). This CDR3 contains 17 residues. The CDR3 coding sequence is TGTGCCTTGTGGGCAAAACCGCAAGAGTTGGGAAAAAAAATCAAGGTATTT. Its protein is CALWAKPQELGKKIKVF.

Concerning this clone itself: A much larger clone differs from this one at a single base, so this may be a read error. Additional DNA sequences in this sample encode the identical CDR3. This chain uses TRGV9 with TRGJP. J gave up 10 bases and V 0 bases, and 3 bases lay outside the gene matches. This CDR3 region has 15 residues. Germline V gives CDR1 GITISATS, CDR2 ISYDGTV (reference sequence). DNA of the CDR3: TGTGCCTTGTGGGAGGTGCAATTGGGCAAAAAAATCAAGGTATTT. This codes for CALWEVQLGKKIKVF.

In the case of this clone: Its ends do not fully match the called genes, so a read error is possible. V usage is TRGV9 and J usage is TRGJ1 or TRGJ2. This CDR3 has 11 residues. Per the germline V gene, CDR1 is GITISATS and CDR2 is ISYDGTV (reference sequence). Here the CDR3 DNA reads TGTACCTTGTGGGAGGTGCACACGAAACTCTTT. It is translated as CTLWEVHTKLF.

As to this clone: The same CDR3 arises from other DNA sequences in this sample as well. The chain couples TRGV9 to TRGJP. Per the germline V gene, CDR1 is GITISATS and CDR2 is ISYDGTV (reference sequence). V was clipped by 3 bases and J by 4 bases; unmatched bases: 9. This CDR3 region has 18 residues. This chain's CDR3 is CALWEPRDQELGKKIKVF. Written as DNA, the CDR3 is TGTGCCTTGTGGGAGCCACGAGACCAAGAGTTGGGCAAAAAAATCAAGGTATTT.

The CDR3 protein is CATWDNYYKKLF. As DNA, the CDR3 is TGTGCCACCTGGGATAATTATTATAAGAAACTCTTT. The chain joins TRGV2 to TRGJ1 or TRGJ2. Germline-derived CDR1 and CDR2 are EGSNGY and YDSYNSKV. The CDR3 sequence is 12 residues long. The junction had 1 base not matched to a gene; V was cut back by 4 bases and J by 1 base.

V usage is TRGV3 and J usage is TRGJ1 or TRGJ2. CDR3 size: 10 residues. The V gene's germline CDR1 is VTNTFY and CDR2 YDVSTARD (reference sequence). Germline trimming cut 7 bases from V and 3 bases from J; bases unmatched to any gene: 0. Here the CDR3 reads CATCYYKKLF. DNA for the CDR3: TGTGCCACCTGTTATTATAAGAAACTCTTT.

The rearrangement links TRGV9 to TRGJ1 or TRGJ2. The CDR3 is 13 amino acids. Germline values: CDR1 GITISATS, CDR2 ISYDGTV (reference sequence). With V trimmed by 2 bases and J by 9 bases, 10 bases remained unmatched. CDR3 sequence reads: CALWEAPERKKLF. The DNA of the CDR3 is TGTGCCTTGTGGGAGGCCCCTGAACGTAAGAAACTCTTT.

Notes on this clone: Other DNA sequences in this specimen translate into the identical CDR3. The chain combines TRGV9 with TRGJP. The CDR3 loop spans 17 amino acids. V lost 0 bases, J lost 6 bases, and 5 bases stayed unmatched. Germline values: CDR1 GITISATS, CDR2 ISYDGTV (reference sequence). This CDR3 is CALWEVLVELGKKIKVF. DNA for the CDR3: TGTGCCTTGTGGGAGGTGCTCGTAGAGTTGGGCAAAAAAATCAAGGTATTT.

This clone was observed a few times. The gene calls are TRGV9 and TRGJP. This CDR3 region has 17 residues. Germline CDR1 reads GITISATS; CDR2 reads ISYDGTV (reference sequence). The trim removed 3 bases at V and 7 bases at J, leaving 9 bases unmatched. This chain's CDR3 is CALWESKEELGKKIKVF. The DNA of the CDR3 is TGTGCCTTGTGGGAGTCCAAGGAGGAGTTGGGCAAAAAAATCAAGGTATTT.

V usage is TRGV9 and J usage is TRGJ1 or TRGJ2. The CDR3 loop spans 15 amino acids. CDR1 GITISATS and CDR2 ISYDGTV come from the germline V gene (reference sequence). V lost 0 bases to trimming and J lost 4 bases; unmatched junction nucleotides: 9. The chain's CDR3 is CALWEVQSGYYKKLF. DNA of the CDR3: TGTGCCTTGTGGGAGGTGCAATCCGGGTATTATAAGAAACTCTTT.

On this clone: A much larger clone differs by one base, so this may be a read error. This rearrangement joins TRGV9 to TRGJP. This CDR3 has 17 amino acids. The V segment lost 0 bases and the J segment 8 bases; nucleotides outside the gene matches: 7. The germline gives CDR1 GITISATS, CDR2 ISYDGTV (reference sequence). In nucleotides, the CDR3 is TGTGCCTTGTGGGAGGTGCAGGGAAAGTTGGGCAAAAAAATCAAGGTATTT. Translating gives CALWEVQGKLGKKIKVF.

The chain links TRGV9 to TRGJ1 or TRGJ2. Germline lookup yields CDR1 GITISATS and CDR2 ISYDGTV (reference sequence). CDR3 length equals 12 residues. Unmatched junction bases numbered 3, after V lost 3 bases and J lost 4 bases. CDR3 sequence: CALWEFYYKKLF. The DNA for the CDR3 is TGTGCCTTGTGGGAGTTCTATTATAAGAAACTCTTT.

This clone showed up just a few times. Only one base separates this from a far larger clonotype, so it likely reflects a read error. The chain carries TRGV9 and TRGJP. Germline CDR1 and CDR2: GITISATS and ISYDGTV (reference sequence). CDR3 length equals 15 residues. The CDR3 protein is CALWEQESGKKIKVF. The CDR3 DNA reads TGTGCCTTGTGGGAGCAAGAGTCGGGCAAAAAAATCAAGGTATTT.

The chain is built from TRGV9 and TRGJP. CDR1 and CDR2 (germline): GITISATS, ISYDGTV (reference sequence). The CDR3 spans 18 residues. After removal of 2 bases from V and 3 bases from J, the junction contained 7 bases not matched to a gene. CDR3 region: CALWEDFPQELGKKIKVF. The CDR3 nucleotides read TGTGCCTTGTGGGAGGACTTCCCGCAAGAGTTGGGCAAAAAAATCAAGGTATTT.

This clone showed up just a few times. The chain carries TRGV9 and TRGJP. V was clipped by 12 bases and J by 4 bases; unmatched bases: 6. Germline assignment: CDR1 GITISATS and CDR2 ISYDGTV (reference sequence). This CDR3 spans 14 amino acids. In DNA form, the CDR3 reads TGTGCCGTATATCAAGAGTTGGGCAAAAAAATCAAGGTATTT. As protein: CAVYQELGKKIKVF.

Concerning this clone itself: This could be a read error, since a much larger clone is one nucleotide away. This specimen includes other DNA sequences encoding the same CDR3. The chain combines TRGV9 with TRGJP1. The CDR3 covers 14 residues. The germline V gene encodes CDR1 GITISATS and CDR2 ISYDGTV (reference sequence). The junction had 7 bases not matched to a gene; V was cut back by 3 bases and J by 6 bases. In DNA form, the CDR3 reads TGTGCCTTGTGGGAGCACTCTCCTGGTTGGTTCAAGATATTT. Translation: CALWEHSPGWFKIF.

A remark on this clone: Possible read error: a much larger clone is one base away. V is TRGV9 and J is TRGJP. This CDR3 has 17 amino acids. In germline, CDR1 is GITISATS, CDR2 ISYDGTV (reference sequence). This CDR3 reads CASWEVHRELGKKIKVF. In DNA, the CDR3 is TGTGCCTCGTGGGAGGTGCATAGAGAGTTGGGCAAAAAAATCAAGGTATTT.

This clone is medium-sized (0.01 to 0.1%) by share. The chain recombines TRGV9 with TRGJP. The CDR3 covers 16 residues. The germline V gene has CDR1 GITISATS and CDR2 ISYDGTV (reference sequence). V shed 4 bases, J shed 2 bases, and the junction held 2 bases outside the gene matches. The chain's CDR3 is CALWDRQELGKKIKVF. The CDR3 DNA is TGTGCCTTGTGGGATCGGCAAGAGTTGGGCAAAAAAATCAAGGTATTT.

This clone is judged medium-sized (0.01 to 0.1%). This same CDR3 is encoded by further DNA sequences in the sample. V and J are TRGV9 and TRGJP. V lost 3 bases and J lost 4; bases outside the gene matches: 3. The germline V gene encodes CDR1 GITISATS and CDR2 ISYDGTV (reference sequence). The CDR3 spans 16 residues. The DNA for the CDR3 is TGTGCCTTGTGGGAGCCTCAAGAGTTGGGCAAAAAAATCAAGGTATTT. This gives the protein CALWEPQELGKKIKVF.

This clone is labeled as medium-sized. Other DNA sequences in the sample encode the same CDR3. This chain connects TRGV9 to TRGJP. V was pared by 0 bases and J by 7 bases, with 6 bases of the junction left unmatched. In germline, CDR1 is GITISATS, CDR2 ISYDGTV (reference sequence). This CDR3 is built from 17 residues. The CDR3 sequence is CALWEVHLELGKKIKVF. CDR3 in DNA: TGTGCCTTGTGGGAGGTGCATTTGGAGTTGGGCAAAAAAATCAAGGTATTT.